This entry lists 25 T cell receptor beta chains sequenced from one sample in a study of OX40 agonist ivuxolimab in advanced cancers. Profiling relied on immunoSEQ multiplex PCR, and the TCRdb table lists in-frame clones only, not all of them. The sample has approximately 38,000 clones; less than 85% are singletons. The specimen comprised CD4+ or CD8+ T cells sorted from blood, sampled in a trial of the OX40 agonist ivuxolimab. The receptors were sampled from an adult with an advanced solid tumor such as melanoma, head and neck, liver or kidney cancer.

This clone appeared once. The CDR3 is CASSREVAGGLETQYF. DNA of the CDR3: TGCGCCAGCAGCCGTGAGGTAGCGGGAGGGCTGGAGACCCAGTACTTC. The rearrangement links TRBV4-3 to TRBJ2-5; 11 nucleotides line up with TRBD2. The CDR3 is made up of 16 amino acids. J gave up 5 bases and V 4 bases, and 9 bases lay outside the gene matches. Germline-derived CDR1 and CDR2 are LGHNA and YSLEER.

This rearrangement joins TRBV9 to TRBJ1-4, with 7 positions matching TRBD1. From germline, CDR1 is SGDLS and CDR2 YYNGEE. Trimming cost V 3 bases and J 8 bases; bases outside gene matches: 4. The CDR3 length is 13 residues. The CDR3 region is CASSDRGGEKLFF. CDR3 DNA: TGTGCCAGCAGCGACAGGGGCGGCGAAAAACTGTTTTTT.

The J gene is TRBJ1-3, the V gene TRBV7-2, with D unclear. This CDR3 spans 14 amino acids. Trimming took 5 bases from V and 0 from J, leaving 8 bases between them. Germline V gives CDR1 SGHTA, CDR2 FQGNSA. The CDR3 region is CASSPRPSGNTIYF. As DNA, the CDR3 is TGTGCCAGCAGCCCTAGGCCCTCTGGAAACACCATATATTTT.

The chain links TRBV5-1 to TRBJ2-1; 10 bases align to TRBD1. Losses at the gene ends were 2 bases for V and 0 bases for J; bases not matched to a gene: 17. CDR3 length: 21 amino acids. Germline values: CDR1 SGHRS, CDR2 YFSETQ. The CDR3 here is CASSFLPFPGQGPSSYNEQFF. In DNA, the CDR3 is TGCGCCAGCAGCTTTCTACCTTTCCCGGGACAGGGGCCGAGCTCCTACAATGAGCAGTTCTTC.

The CDR3 sequence is CASSSSGTGGSPLHF. CDR3 coding DNA: TGTGCCAGCAGCTCGTCCGGGACAGGGGGCTCACCCCTCCACTTT. The genes are TRBV7-2 and TRBJ1-6; TRBD1 agrees at 12 bases. In germline, CDR1 is SGHTA, CDR2 FQGNSA. The CDR3 sequence is 15 residues long. The V gene end was trimmed by 4 bases and the J gene end by 10 bases; junction bases not matched to a gene: 5.

The chain couples TRBV5-1 to TRBJ1-1; the match to TRBD1 covers 8 bases. Germline CDR1 is SGHRS and CDR2 is YFSETQ. The CDR3 is made up of 13 amino acids. V lost 0 bases and J lost 7; bases outside the gene matches: 2. CDR3 nucleotide sequence: TGCGCCAGCAGCTTGGGGGGACAGGATGAAGCTTTCTTT. It codes for CASSLGGQDEAFF.

This chain connects TRBV5-6 to TRBJ1-2, with D possibly TRBD1 on 5 matching bases. The CDR3 is made up of 16 amino acids. Trimming took off 0 bases at V and 3 bases at J, with 15 bases between the two ends. Germline lookup yields CDR1 SGHDT and CDR2 YYEEEE. CDR3 nucleotides: TGTGCCAGCAGCTTGGAGGCAGGGCTGAACTACTATGGCTACACCTTC. Its protein is CASSLEAGLNYYGYTF.

The chain employs TRBV19 and TRBJ1-5; D perhaps matches TRBD1 (5 bases). CDR1 LNHDA and CDR2 SQIVND come from the germline V gene (reference sequence). There are 13 residues in the CDR3. Trimming stripped 10 bases from V and 3 bases from J, with 13 bases between. In DNA, the CDR3 is TGTGCCACCAGAGACAGAGTCAATCAGCCCCAGCATTTT. This encodes CATRDRVNQPQHF.

This clone was counted a single time. The chain links TRBV4-1 to TRBJ2-4; the D is unclear. The V gene lost 2 bases and the J gene lost 0 bases, with 17 bases spanning the gap. CDR1 and CDR2 from the germline V gene are MGHRA and YSYEKL. The CDR3 sequence is 18 residues long. The DNA of the CDR3 is TGCGCCAGCAGCCAACCGCGTCATGGGCTGCTAGCCAAAAACATTCAGTACTTC. Its protein product is CASSQPRHGLLAKNIQYF.

This clone has a handful of counts. The rearrangement links TRBV30 to TRBJ1-5, with 9 bases aligning to TRBD1. Losses at the gene ends were 2 bases for V and 7 bases for J; bases not matched to a gene: 6. CDR1 GTSNPN and CDR2 SVGIG come from the germline V gene (reference sequence). This CDR3 comprises 14 residues. CDR3 region: CAWSTGTGLQPQHF. The DNA of the CDR3 is TGTGCCTGGAGTACCGGGACAGGGTTACAGCCCCAGCATTTT. The full variable domain, with the rest looked up from reference TRBV30 and TRBJ1-5, is SQTIHQWPATLVQPVGSPLSLECTVEGTSNPNLYWYRQAAGRGLQLLFYSVGIGQISSEVPQNLSASRPQDRQFILSSKKLLLSDSGFYLCAWSTGTGLQPQHFGDGTRLSIL.

The chain is built from TRBV20-1 and TRBJ2-7; no clear D gene. From germline, CDR1 is DFQATT and CDR2 SNEGSKA (reference sequence). Trimming removed 7 bases from V and 2 bases from J, with 9 bases in between. The CDR3 has 11 amino acids. In nucleotides, the CDR3 is TGCAGTGGGCAGGCTACCTACGAGCAGTACTTC. Protein sequence: CSGQATYEQYF.

This clone was seen more than once but under ten times. The rearrangement links TRBV2 to TRBJ1-2, with D unclear. V was trimmed by 8 bases and J by 4 bases, leaving 11 bases between them. The CDR3 runs 12 residues. Germline V gene sequence: CDR1 SNHLY, CDR2 FYNNEI. In nucleotides, the CDR3 is TGTGCCAGCCCAGTGAGTCCCTATGGCTACACCTTC. Translated: CASPVSPYGYTF. Full variable domain (outside the CDR3, taken from reference TRBV2 and TRBJ1-2): EPEVTQTPSHQVTQMGQEVILRCVPISNHLYFYWYRQILGQKVEFLVSFYNNEISEKSEIFDDQFSVERPDGSNFTLKIRSTKLEDSAMYFCASPVSPYGYTFGSGTRLTVV.

This clone is a singleton in its sample. The gene calls are TRBV7-2 and TRBJ2-7, with 9 bases identical to TRBD2. Germline CDR1 SGHTA, CDR2 FQGNSA. V shed 8 bases and J 2 bases; nucleotides not matched to a gene: 10. The CDR3 is 15 amino acids. In nucleotides, the CDR3 is TGTGCCAGCCGCGGTACGAGCGGGAGGACCTACGAGCAGTACTTC. It translates to CASRGTSGRTYEQYF. The full variable domain, its missing parts supplied by reference TRBV7-2 and TRBJ2-7, is GAGVSQSPSNKVTEKGKDVELRCDPISGHTALYWYRQSLGQGLEFLIYFQGNSAPDKSGLPSDRFSAERTGGSVSTLTIQRTQQEDSAVYLCASRGTSGRTYEQYFGPGTRLTVT.

This clone occurred once. The chain combines TRBV30 with TRBJ1-1; D gene ambiguous. The germline V gene encodes CDR1 GTSNPN and CDR2 SVGIG (reference sequence). The CDR3 has 12 residues. Trimming left V 3 bases short and J 3 bases short, with 8 bases between. The CDR3 reads CAWRRVDTEAFF. The CDR3 DNA reads TGTGCCTGGAGACGGGTCGACACTGAAGCTTTCTTT.

The rearrangement joins TRBV5-4 to TRBJ2-2, with a weak D call TRBD2 (5 bases). Between the trimmed V and J ends, which lost 1 base and 6 bases, there was a span of 13 bases. The CDR3 is 15 residues long. Germline lookup yields CDR1 SGHNT and CDR2 YYREEE (reference sequence). The CDR3 DNA sequence: TGTGCCAGCAGCTTGTCTGGCGGCGGGCCCGGGGAGCTGTTTTTT. Encoded protein: CASSLSGGGPGELFF.

DNA of the CDR3: TGTGCCAGCAGTCAGAGCGGGAGGAGGAGCAACAATGAGCAGTTCTTC. Protein: CASSQSGRRSNNEQFF. The chain carries TRBV2 and TRBJ2-1; 9 bases align to TRBD2. Germline-derived CDR1 and CDR2 are SNHLY and FYNNEI. V shed 5 bases, J shed 5 bases, and the junction held 10 bases outside the gene matches. The CDR3 is 16 amino acids.

This clone occurred a few times. The rearrangement links TRBV5-6 to TRBJ2-1, with D possibly TRBD2 on 5 matching bases. V lost 0 bases and J lost 10, with 17 bases in between. Germline loops: CDR1 SGHDT, CDR2 YYEEEE. This CDR3 region has 15 residues. The CDR3 nucleotides are TGTGCCAGCAGCTTGGGAAGGACTCTCGGTCCCGAGCAGTTCTTC. It translates to CASSLGRTLGPEQFF.

This sequence joins TRBV30 and TRBJ2-3; D gene uncertain. The germline V gene encodes CDR1 GTSNPN and CDR2 SVGIG (reference sequence). Trimming cost V 8 bases and J 0 bases, with 12 bases left between them. CDR3 size: 13 residues. The DNA for the CDR3 is TGTGCCAAAAGTAGGGTTAGCACAGATACGCAGTATTTT. Its protein is CAKSRVSTDTQYF.

The CDR3 region is CASSPTGEDTEAFF. In DNA, the CDR3 is TGTGCCAGCAGCCCTACAGGGGAGGACACTGAAGCTTTCTTT. The V gene is TRBV9, the J gene TRBJ1-1; 7 bases agree with TRBD1. V was clipped by 4 bases and J by 3 bases; unmatched bases: 6. Germline CDR1 SGDLS, CDR2 YYNGEE. The CDR3 is 14 residues long.

This clone was found a few times. The chain couples TRBV7-6 to TRBJ2-7; D gene uncertain. V lost 4 bases to trimming and J lost 4 bases, with 11 bases between them. The V gene's germline CDR1 is SGHVS and CDR2 FNYEAQ. The CDR3 contains 13 residues. The CDR3 spells CASSSSVRYEQYF. The CDR3 nucleotides are TGTGCCAGCAGCTCCTCGGTTAGGTACGAGCAGTACTTC.

The V and J genes are TRBV6-5 and TRBJ2-1; D gene unclear. From germline, CDR1 is MNHEY and CDR2 SVGAGI. V was clipped by 3 bases and J by 5 bases, with 8 bases between them. The CDR3 is made up of 13 amino acids. CDR3 sequence: CASSYIPDNEQFF. In DNA, the CDR3 is TGTGCCAGCAGTTATATACCAGACAATGAGCAGTTCTTC.

The V gene is TRBV25-1, the J gene TRBJ1-4; TRBD1 matches 7 bases. The CDR3 totals 16 residues. Trimming took 1 base from V and 0 from J; bases not matched to a gene: 2. Germline loops: CDR1 MGHDK, CDR2 SYGVNS. DNA of the CDR3: TGTGCCAGCAGTGAATGGACAGGTCCAACTAATGAAAAACTGTTTTTT. Protein sequence: CASSEWTGPTNEKLFF.

This clone was seen only a few times. The chain recombines TRBV5-4 with TRBJ2-1, with a tentative D call TRBD2 (5 bases). V was clipped by 3 bases and J by 9 bases, with 10 bases between them. This CDR3 spans 12 amino acids. Germline V gene lookup returns CDR1 SGHNT and CDR2 YYREEE (reference sequence). CDR3 nucleotides: TGTGCCAGCAGCTGGGAGCGTCGTGAGCAGTTCTTC. This sequence encodes CASSWERREQFF.

The chain carries TRBV6-1 and TRBJ2-2; 12 bases fit TRBD1. The CDR3 totals 15 residues. With V trimmed by 11 bases and J by 5 bases, 9 bases remained unmatched. Germline CDR1 and CDR2: MNHNS and SASEGT. The CDR3 loop reads CAGRGTGGGTGELFF. The DNA for the CDR3 is TGTGCCGGGAGAGGGACAGGGGGCGGGACCGGGGAGCTGTTTTTT.

This clone has only one observation. This sequence joins TRBV6-6 and TRBJ1-3; D unresolved. Germline CDR1 reads MNHNY; CDR2 reads SVGAGI (reference sequence). With 6 bases removed from V and 1 base from J, the gap between germline ends came to 13 bases. The CDR3 is made up of 15 amino acids. CDR3 in DNA: TGTGCCAGCAGCCAGGACTGGACTTCTGGAAACACCATATATTTT. The encoded protein is CASSQDWTSGNTIYF.